The rows below give T cell receptor beta chains drawn from one sample of a study of T cell responses to AZD1222 COVID-19 vaccine. The method was immunoSEQ multiplex PCR; TCRdb's version includes in-frame clones alone and lacks a portion of them. This table has approximately 150,000 clones, 88% appearing once. This specimen was peripheral blood, taken 28 days after the second dose of the MenACWY control vaccine. These receptors originate from an adult who received the MenACWY meningococcal vaccine as a control. CDR3s include the opening cysteine and the closing phenylalanine or tryptophan. The D gene is left open where the match is weak. Expanded clones get a size class; other rows say once, few or many, or leave the size out.

V gene	clone size	J gene	CDR3 length	D gene	CDR3 DNA	CDR3 protein
TRBV21-1	.	TRBJ2-6	22	.	TGTGCCAGCAGCAAAGGTGGGACTAGCGGGAGGTTGCGGGATCCTGGGGCCAACGTCCTGACTTTC	CASSKGGTSGRLRDPGANVLTF
TRBV28	.	TRBJ2-7	15	TRBD1	TGTGCCAGCAGCTCCTCAGGACAGGGGTTCTACGAGCAGTACTTC	CASSSSGQGFYEQYF
TRBV5-1	.	TRBJ2-7	15	TRBD1	TGCGCCAGCAGCTTGGCCGGGGACAGGGGTCACGAGCAGTACTTC	CASSLAGDRGHEQYF
TRBV11-2	.	TRBJ1-2	15	.	TGTGCCAGCAGCTCTGATAGGACAGTAATCTATGGCTACACCTTC	CASSSDRTVIYGYTF
TRBV7-8	.	TRBJ2-1	15	TRBD1	TGTGCCAGCAGCTTAGCGAGCGGACAGGGGAATGAGCAGTTCTTC	CASSLASGQGNEQFF
TRBV6-5	.	TRBJ1-2	14	.	TGTGCCAGCAGTTACTCGCCAGCCTACTATGGCTACACCTTC	CASSYSPAYYGYTF
TRBV4-2	.	TRBJ2-1	14	.	TGTGCCAGCAGCCAAGATGGGCTAATCAATGAGCAGTTCTTC	CASSQDGLINEQFF
TRBV5-1	.	TRBJ2-7	13	.	TGCGCCAGCAGCTCTCAGGCCGCCTACGAGCAGTACTTC	CASSSQAAYEQYF
TRBV6-5	.	TRBJ1-2	15	.	TGTGCCAGCAGTTACTCGTTAACAGCGGGGTATGGCTACACCTTC	CASSYSLTAGYGYTF
TRBV28	.	TRBJ2-7	12	.	TGTGCCAGCACCTCACGGGGGTACGAGCAGTACTTC	CASTSRGYEQYF
TRBV9	.	TRBJ1-5	14	.	TGTGCCAGCAGCGTAGGGGACAGCAATCAGCCCCAGCATTTT	CASSVGDSNQPQHF
TRBV19	once	TRBJ1-1	13	.	TGTGCCAGTAGTAGAGGACAGACTCCTGAAGCTTTCTTT	CASSRGQTPEAFF
TRBV5-1	.	TRBJ2-1	16	TRBD2	TGCGCCAGCCTGGAGGCTAGCGGTCAACAATACAATGAGCAGTTCTTC	CASLEASGQQYNEQFF
TRBV27	.	TRBJ1-2	14	.	TGTGCCAGCAGTTTATCCCCGACCGGACTCGGCTACACCTTC	CASSLSPTGLGYTF
TRBV5-4	.	TRBJ2-5	13	.	TGTGCCAGCAGTCCGCAACGGGAAGAGACCCAGTACTTC	CASSPQREETQYF
TRBV7-9	.	TRBJ2-5	14	.	TGTGCCAGCAGCTTAGGTGGGGAAATAAAGACCCAGTACTTC	CASSLGGEIKTQYF